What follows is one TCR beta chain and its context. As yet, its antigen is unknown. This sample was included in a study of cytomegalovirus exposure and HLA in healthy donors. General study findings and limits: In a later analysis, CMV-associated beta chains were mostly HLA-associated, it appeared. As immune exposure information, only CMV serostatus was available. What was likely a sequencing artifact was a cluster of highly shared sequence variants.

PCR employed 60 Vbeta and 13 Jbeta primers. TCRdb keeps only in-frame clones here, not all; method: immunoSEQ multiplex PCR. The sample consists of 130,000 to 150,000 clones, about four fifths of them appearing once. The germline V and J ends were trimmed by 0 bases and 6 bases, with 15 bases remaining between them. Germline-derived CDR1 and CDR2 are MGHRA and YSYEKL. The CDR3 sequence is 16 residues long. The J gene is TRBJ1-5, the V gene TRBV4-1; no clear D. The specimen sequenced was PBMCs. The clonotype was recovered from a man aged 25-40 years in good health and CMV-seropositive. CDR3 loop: CASSQDFGVSGQPQHF. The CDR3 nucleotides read TGCGCCAGCAGCCAAGATTTCGGGGTCTCAGGTCAGCCCCAGCATTTT.